A selection of T cell receptor beta chains follows, all from one sample in a study of T cell responses to AZD1222 COVID-19 vaccine. The data were produced by immunoSEQ multiplex PCR, yet TCRdb's version contains in-frame clones alone and is incomplete. The sample lists 100,000 to 150,000 clones, roughly 92% occurring once. Sequenced material: peripheral blood, taken 28 days after the second AZD1222 dose. The receptors derive from an adult who received the AZD1222 COVID-19 vaccine. The CDR3 runs from the conserved cysteine through the conserved F or W. D genes are given only for firm matches. A clone size is listed for some rows: how often the clone was seen (once, few, many), or a class if it is expanded.

abundance: .
v_gene: TRBV19
d_gene: TRBD1
len: 14
j_gene: TRBJ1-1
CDR3aa: CASSHRGRDTEAFF
CDR3nt: TGTGCCAGTAGCCACAGGGGGAGGGACACTGAAGCTTTCTTT

abundance: .
v_gene: TRBV7-9
d_gene: TRBD1
len: 15
j_gene: TRBJ2-7
CDR3aa: CASSLETGGRYEQYF
CDR3nt: TGTGCCAGCAGCTTAGAGACAGGGGGCCGCTACGAGCAGTACTTC

abundance: .
v_gene: TRBV10-3
d_gene: .
len: 14
j_gene: TRBJ1-1
CDR3aa: CAITTGPLGTEAFF
CDR3nt: TGTGCCATCACTACCGGCCCTCTGGGCACTGAAGCTTTCTTT

abundance: .
v_gene: TRBV27
d_gene: .
len: 13
j_gene: TRBJ1-1
CDR3aa: CASSFSGGTEAFF
CDR3nt: TGTGCCAGCAGTTTTTCGGGGGGCACTGAAGCTTTCTTT

abundance: .
v_gene: TRBV6-1
d_gene: TRBD1
len: 16
j_gene: TRBJ1-5
CDR3aa: CASSGTGANIRQPQHF
CDR3nt: TGTGCCAGCAGTGGGACAGGGGCAAACATCAGGCAGCCCCAGCATTTT

abundance: .
v_gene: TRBV5-4
d_gene: .
len: 14
j_gene: TRBJ1-1
CDR3aa: CASSLSPENTEAFF
CDR3nt: TGTGCCAGCAGCTTGTCCCCAGAGAACACTGAAGCTTTCTTT

abundance: .
v_gene: TRBV7-9
d_gene: .
len: 16
j_gene: TRBJ2-7
CDR3aa: CASSQSSGPRAYEQYF
CDR3nt: TGTGCCAGCAGCCAAAGTTCTGGACCGCGGGCCTACGAGCAGTACTTC

abundance: .
v_gene: TRBV9
d_gene: .
len: 16
j_gene: TRBJ2-3
CDR3aa: CASSVGPGDPTDTQYF
CDR3nt: TGTGCCAGCAGCGTAGGCCCAGGGGACCCCACAGATACGCAGTATTTT

abundance: once
v_gene: TRBV28
d_gene: .
len: 14
j_gene: TRBJ2-7
CDR3aa: CASSTPGHRLEQYF
CDR3nt: TGTGCCAGCAGTACCCCGGGACACCGACTGGAGCAGTACTTC

abundance: once
v_gene: TRBV4-3
d_gene: TRBD1
len: 14
j_gene: TRBJ1-2
CDR3aa: CASSPGTANYGYTF
CDR3nt: TGCGCCAGCAGCCCCGGGACAGCTAACTATGGCTACACCTTC

abundance: .
v_gene: TRBV10-2
d_gene: .
len: 13
j_gene: TRBJ1-1
CDR3aa: CASSDNMGTEAFF
CDR3nt: TGCGCCAGCAGTGACAATATGGGGACTGAAGCTTTCTTT

abundance: .
v_gene: TRBV4-3
d_gene: .
len: 16
j_gene: TRBJ2-3
CDR3aa: CASSQDPRRNTDTQYF
CDR3nt: TGCGCCAGCAGCCAAGATCCCAGACGTAACACAGATACGCAGTATTTT

abundance: .
v_gene: TRBV5-1
d_gene: TRBD1
len: 16
j_gene: TRBJ2-7
CDR3aa: CASSSNPGQGFYEQYF
CDR3nt: TGCGCCAGCAGCTCCAATCCGGGACAGGGCTTCTACGAGCAGTACTTC

abundance: .
v_gene: TRBV6-5
d_gene: .
len: 13
j_gene: TRBJ1-5
CDR3aa: CASSRDGNQPQHF
CDR3nt: TGTGCCAGCAGCCGAGATGGAAATCAGCCCCAGCATTTT

abundance: .
v_gene: TRBV21-1
d_gene: .
len: 11
j_gene: TRBJ2-7
CDR3aa: CASSKGTQQYF
CDR3nt: TGTGCCAGCAGCAAAGGGACCCAGCAGTACTTC

abundance: .
v_gene: TRBV7-2
d_gene: .
len: 14
j_gene: TRBJ2-1
CDR3aa: CASSLSTLVGEQFF
CDR3nt: TGTGCCAGCAGCTTAAGTACCCTGGTGGGTGAGCAGTTCTTC

abundance: .
v_gene: TRBV14
d_gene: .
len: 11
j_gene: TRBJ2-5
CDR3aa: CASSQEQTQYF
CDR3nt: TGTGCCAGCAGCCAAGAGCAGACCCAGTACTTC

abundance: .
v_gene: TRBV27
d_gene: TRBD2
len: 16
j_gene: TRBJ2-7
CDR3aa: CASSSLAGGESKEQYF
CDR3nt: TGTGCCAGCAGTTCACTAGCGGGAGGCGAGTCGAAAGAGCAGTACTTC

abundance: .
v_gene: TRBV9
d_gene: TRBD1
len: 15
j_gene: TRBJ2-7
CDR3aa: CASSPWDRPSYEQYF
CDR3nt: TGTGCCAGCAGCCCGTGGGACAGGCCTTCCTACGAGCAGTACTTC

abundance: .
v_gene: TRBV10-2
d_gene: .
len: 18
j_gene: TRBJ1-6
CDR3aa: CASSEVGFRGRGNSPLHF
CDR3nt: TGCGCCAGCAGTGAGGTCGGTTTCAGGGGTCGAGGGAATTCACCCCTCCACTTT

abundance: .
v_gene: TRBV4-2
d_gene: TRBD1
len: 14
j_gene: TRBJ2-7
CDR3aa: CASSRDRAFNEQYF
CDR3nt: TGTGCCAGCAGCCGGGACAGGGCCTTTAACGAGCAGTACTTC

abundance: .
v_gene: TRBV28
d_gene: .
len: 13
j_gene: TRBJ1-2
CDR3aa: CASSFGGSNGYTF
CDR3nt: TGTGCCAGCAGTTTTGGAGGTTCCAATGGCTACACCTTC

abundance: .
v_gene: TRBV23-1
d_gene: .
len: 15
j_gene: TRBJ2-5
CDR3aa: CASSQSARASSGQYF
CDR3nt: TGCGCCAGCAGTCAATCGGCCAGGGCCTCCTCCGGCCAGTACTTC

abundance: .
v_gene: TRBV4-1
d_gene: TRBD1
len: 16
j_gene: TRBJ2-2
CDR3aa: CASSQDGTGVTGELFF
CDR3nt: TGCGCCAGCAGCCAAGATGGGACAGGGGTCACCGGGGAGCTGTTTTTT

abundance: .
v_gene: TRBV7-8
d_gene: .
len: 16
j_gene: TRBJ1-1
CDR3aa: CASSLEVGGRNTEAFF
CDR3nt: TGTGCCAGCAGCTTAGAGGTGGGGGGCCGGAACACTGAAGCTTTCTTT

abundance: once
v_gene: TRBV2
d_gene: .
len: 15
j_gene: TRBJ1-2
CDR3aa: CASRLRQASNYGYTF
CDR3nt: TGTGCCAGCAGGCTAAGACAGGCCTCTAACTATGGCTACACCTTC

abundance: .
v_gene: TRBV5-8
d_gene: .
len: 15
j_gene: TRBJ2-3
CDR3aa: CASSPGHSSTDTQYF
CDR3nt: TGTGCCAGCAGCCCTGGACACTCTAGCACAGATACGCAGTATTTT

abundance: .
v_gene: TRBV6-2/TRBV6-3
d_gene: .
len: 13
j_gene: TRBJ2-7
CDR3aa: CASSYRPAYEQYF
CDR3nt: TGTGCCAGCAGTTACCGTCCGGCCTACGAGCAGTACTTC

abundance: .
v_gene: TRBV7-8
d_gene: .
len: 15
j_gene: TRBJ1-2
CDR3aa: CASSLVEDGEYGYTF
CDR3nt: TGTGCCAGCAGCTTAGTTGAGGACGGGGAGTATGGCTACACCTTC

abundance: once
v_gene: TRBV5-1
d_gene: .
len: 16
j_gene: TRBJ2-4
CDR3aa: CASSLTGALAKNIQYF
CDR3nt: TGCGCCAGCAGCTTAACTGGAGCCTTAGCCAAAAACATTCAGTACTTC

abundance: .
v_gene: TRBV30
d_gene: .
len: 12
j_gene: TRBJ1-2
CDR3aa: CAWTRASYGYTF
CDR3nt: TGTGCCTGGACCCGCGCCTCCTATGGCTACACCTTC

abundance: .
v_gene: TRBV19
d_gene: .
len: 13
j_gene: TRBJ1-4
CDR3aa: CASKATGGVELFF
CDR3nt: TGTGCCAGTAAGGCAACTGGCGGGGTCGAACTGTTTTTT

abundance: .
v_gene: TRBV19
d_gene: .
len: 14
j_gene: TRBJ2-1
CDR3aa: CASSIPAVSGEQFF
CDR3nt: TGTGCCAGTAGTATCCCGGCAGTGAGCGGAGAGCAGTTCTTC

abundance: .
v_gene: TRBV6-2/TRBV6-3
d_gene: .
len: 14
j_gene: TRBJ2-7
CDR3aa: CASSYSAGLYEQYF
CDR3nt: TGTGCCAGCAGTTACTCGGCAGGTCTGTACGAGCAGTACTTC

abundance: .
v_gene: TRBV28
d_gene: .
len: 16
j_gene: TRBJ2-7
CDR3aa: CASTDGGARFRYEQYF
CDR3nt: TGTGCCAGCACCGACGGAGGGGCGCGGTTTAGGTACGAGCAGTACTTC

abundance: .
v_gene: TRBV6-2/TRBV6-3
d_gene: .
len: 13
j_gene: TRBJ2-7
CDR3aa: CASSPSWSYEQYF
CDR3nt: TGTGCCAGCAGCCCTTCATGGTCCTACGAGCAGTACTTC

abundance: .
v_gene: TRBV30
d_gene: TRBD1
len: 14
j_gene: TRBJ1-2
CDR3aa: CAWSVTRQGFGYTF
CDR3nt: TGTGCCTGGAGTGTAACACGACAGGGCTTTGGCTACACCTTC

abundance: .
v_gene: TRBV7-9
d_gene: .
len: 15
j_gene: TRBJ1-1
CDR3aa: CASSLDRQRDTEAFF
CDR3nt: TGTGCCAGCAGCTTAGACCGACAGAGGGACACTGAAGCTTTCTTT

abundance: .
v_gene: TRBV18
d_gene: .
len: 18
j_gene: TRBJ2-4
CDR3aa: CASSPPQEDHLAKNIQYF
CDR3nt: TGTGCCAGCTCACCACCCCAGGAAGACCATTTAGCCAAAAACATTCAGTACTTC

abundance: .
v_gene: TRBV19
d_gene: .
len: 13
j_gene: TRBJ1-1
CDR3aa: CASSFGTRLEAFF
CDR3nt: TGTGCCAGTAGTTTCGGGACTCGCCTTGAAGCTTTCTTT

abundance: few
v_gene: TRBV9
d_gene: TRBD1
len: 16
j_gene: TRBJ2-2
CDR3aa: CASSVAGGANTGELFF
CDR3nt: TGTGCCAGCAGCGTAGCAGGGGGCGCGAACACCGGGGAGCTGTTTTTT

abundance: .
v_gene: TRBV7-2
d_gene: .
len: 15
j_gene: TRBJ2-3
CDR3aa: CASSYVSGTGDTQYF
CDR3nt: TGTGCCAGCAGCTACGTTAGCGGGACAGGAGATACGCAGTATTTT

abundance: .
v_gene: TRBV5-6
d_gene: .
len: 17
j_gene: TRBJ1-2
CDR3aa: CASSSPGAVLSEYGYTF
CDR3nt: TGTGCCAGCAGCTCGCCGGGGGCCGTTCTCTCGGAGTATGGCTACACCTTC

abundance: .
v_gene: TRBV10-3
d_gene: TRBD1
len: 12
j_gene: TRBJ2-5
CDR3aa: CAISDREETQYF
CDR3nt: TGTGCCATCAGCGACAGGGAAGAGACCCAGTACTTC